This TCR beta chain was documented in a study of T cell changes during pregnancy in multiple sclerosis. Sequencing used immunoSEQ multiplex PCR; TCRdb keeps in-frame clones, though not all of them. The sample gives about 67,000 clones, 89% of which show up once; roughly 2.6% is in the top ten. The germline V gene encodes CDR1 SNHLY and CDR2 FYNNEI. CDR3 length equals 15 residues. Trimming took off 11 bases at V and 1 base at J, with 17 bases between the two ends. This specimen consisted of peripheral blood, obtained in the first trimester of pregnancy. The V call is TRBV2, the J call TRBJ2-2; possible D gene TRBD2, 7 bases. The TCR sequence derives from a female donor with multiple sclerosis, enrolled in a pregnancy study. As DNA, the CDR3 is TGTGCCGTGGGGGGGCCCGGTATGAACACCGGGGAGCTGTTTTTT. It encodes CAVGGPGMNTGELFF.